These 9 T cell receptor beta chains originate from one sample sequenced in a study of T cell responses to AZD1222 COVID-19 vaccine. Profiling relied on immunoSEQ multiplex PCR, and the TCRdb table lists in-frame clones only, not all of them. Found here are 90,000 to 150,000 clones, roughly 90% of them singletons; the top ten hold about 8%. The sequences come from peripheral blood, collected 28 days after the second AZD1222 dose. These receptors all come from an adult who received the AZD1222 COVID-19 vaccine.

The chain couples TRBV5-6 to TRBJ1-1; a weak D match, TRBD1 (5 bases). The CDR3 loop spans 16 amino acids. Germline CDR1 reads SGHDT; CDR2 reads YYEEEE. The V and J ends lost 3 bases and 0 bases respectively, with 15 bases between them. The CDR3 DNA follows: TGTGCCAGCAGCTGGCCGGGGCAGCCGATGAACACTGAAGCTTTCTTT. Its translation is CASSWPGQPMNTEAFF.

V usage is TRBV6-5 and J usage is TRBJ2-7, with a weak D call TRBD2 (5 bases). This CDR3 spans 12 amino acids. Germline CDR1 MNHEY, CDR2 SVGAGI. Trimming took 7 bases from V and 1 from J, leaving 8 bases between them. The CDR3: CASMRDSYEQYF. CDR3 bases: TGTGCCAGCATGAGGGATTCCTACGAGCAGTACTTC.

V gene TRBV15 combines with J gene TRBJ2-1; no clear D. Per germline, CDR1 LNHNV and CDR2 YYDKDF (reference sequence). This CDR3 spans 12 amino acids. Trimming left V 4 bases short and J 7 bases short, with 8 bases between. This CDR3 is CATSKDQNEQFF. CDR3 sequence (DNA): TGTGCCACCAGCAAAGACCAAAATGAGCAGTTCTTC. Filled out from reference TRBV15 and TRBJ2-1, the complete variable domain reads DAMVIQNPRYQVTQFGKPVTLSCSQTLNHNVMYWYQQKSSQAPKLLFHYYDKDFNNEADTPDNFQSRRPNTSFCFLDIRSPGLGDTAMYLCATSKDQNEQFFGPGTRLTVL.

V usage is TRBV18 and J usage is TRBJ1-2; TRBD1 matches at 7 bases. There are 17 residues in the CDR3. V lost 2 bases and J lost 6; bases outside the gene matches: 15. From germline, CDR1 is KGHSH and CDR2 LQKENI. CDR3 bases: TGTGCCAGCTCACCAGTGATGACAGGGATGGGTTGGGATGGCTACACCTTC. Encoded protein: CASSPVMTGMGWDGYTF.

The chain couples TRBV28 to TRBJ1-4; D uncertain. The CDR3 sequence is 14 residues long. V was clipped by 6 bases and J by 0 bases, with 8 bases between them. Germline CDR1 and CDR2: MDHEN and SYDVKM. The DNA of the CDR3 is TGTGCCAGCAGCTACACAGCAACTAATGAAAAACTGTTTTTT. Its translation: CASSYTATNEKLFF.

J is TRBJ2-7 and V is TRBV27; possibly TRBD1 for D (5 bases). Germline CDR1 and CDR2: MNHEY and SMNVEV (reference sequence). The CDR3 totals 17 residues. V lost 0 bases to trimming and J lost 3 bases, with 18 bases between them. CDR3 region: CASSLSFRTSAFYEQYF. The CDR3 DNA follows: TGTGCCAGCAGTTTATCCTTTCGGACATCCGCCTTCTACGAGCAGTACTTC.

The chain couples TRBV28 to TRBJ2-5; 9 positions match TRBD2. The V gene's germline CDR1 is MDHEN and CDR2 SYDVKM. The length of the CDR3 is 15 residues. Unmatched junction bases numbered 4, after V lost 2 bases and J lost 3 bases. In nucleotides, the CDR3 is TGTGCCAGCAGTTTAATAGCTAGCGGGAAAGAGACCCAGTACTTC. Amino acid sequence: CASSLIASGKETQYF.

This clone was found a few times. The chain carries TRBV28 and TRBJ1-5; a possible D gene is TRBD1 (5 bases). Germline assignment: CDR1 MDHEN and CDR2 SYDVKM. CDR3 size: 12 residues. V was pared by 10 bases and J by 7 bases, with 14 bases between. The CDR3 coding sequence is TGTGCCATCTCAGACAGTCTCCAGCCCCAGCATTTT. It translates to CAISDSLQPQHF.

The J gene is TRBJ2-7, the V gene TRBV7-2, with 11 bases aligning to TRBD2. The germline V gene has CDR1 SGHTA and CDR2 FQGNSA. Germline trimming cut 2 bases from V and 6 bases from J; bases unmatched to any gene: 6. The CDR3 covers 15 residues. CDR3 amino acids: CASSLTTSGTSEQYF. The DNA for the CDR3 is TGTGCCAGCAGCTTAACGACTAGCGGGACTAGCGAGCAGTACTTC.